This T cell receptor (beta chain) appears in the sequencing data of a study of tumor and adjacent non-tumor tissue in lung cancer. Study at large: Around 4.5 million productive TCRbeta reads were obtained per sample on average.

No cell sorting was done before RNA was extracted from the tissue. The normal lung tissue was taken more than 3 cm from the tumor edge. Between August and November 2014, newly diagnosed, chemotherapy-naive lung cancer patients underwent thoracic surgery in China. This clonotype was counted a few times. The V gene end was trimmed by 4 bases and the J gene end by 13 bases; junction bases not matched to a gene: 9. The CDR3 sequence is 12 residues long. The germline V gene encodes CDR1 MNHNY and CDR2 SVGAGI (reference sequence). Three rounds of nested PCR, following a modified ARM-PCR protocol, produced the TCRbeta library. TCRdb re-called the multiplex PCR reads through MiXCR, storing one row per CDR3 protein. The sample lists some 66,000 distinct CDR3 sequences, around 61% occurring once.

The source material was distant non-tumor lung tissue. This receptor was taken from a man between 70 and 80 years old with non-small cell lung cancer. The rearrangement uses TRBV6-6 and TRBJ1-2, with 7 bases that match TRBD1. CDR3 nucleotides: TGTGCCAGCAGTTCCCCGGGACAGTCCTGCACCTTC. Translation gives CASSSPGQSCTF.